Following are 22 T cell receptor beta chains from one sample sequenced in a study of neurological immune-mediated disorders. One entry per CDR3 protein results from TCRdb running MiXCR on the 5' RACE reads. The data contain just under 20,000 distinct CDR3 sequences, approximately 7.8% of them singletons. Source material: CD8+ T cells from blood. These receptors came from a woman in her 30s with HTLV-1-associated myelopathy (HAM/TSP).

In its sample, this clonotype was seen many times. J is TRBJ1-2 and V is TRBV5-1; 7 nucleotides line up with TRBD1. The CDR3 length is 15 residues. Trimming removed 0 bases from V and 2 bases from J; junction bases left unmatched: 4. Per the germline V gene, CDR1 is SGHRS and CDR2 is YFSETQ. CDR3 sequence (DNA): TGCGCCAGCAGCTTGGGGACAGGCGGCAACTATGGCTACACCTTC. This encodes CASSLGTGGNYGYTF.

This clonotype was counted many times. This chain joins TRBV6-5 and TRBJ1-1, with 7 positions matching TRBD1. Germline V gene sequence: CDR1 MNHEY, CDR2 SVGAGI. The CDR3 runs to 16 residues. J lost 4 bases, V lost 2 bases, and 10 bases had no gene match. CDR3 loop: CASSYAPGTEGTEAFF. The CDR3 bases are TGTGCCAGCAGTTACGCCCCCGGGACAGAAGGCACTGAAGCTTTCTTT.

The J gene is TRBJ2-5, the V gene TRBV7-6; 15 nucleotides align to TRBD2. The CDR3 has 18 residues. Germline lookup yields CDR1 SGHVS and CDR2 FNYEAQ. Unmatched junction bases numbered 8, after V lost 5 bases and J lost 1 base. In nucleotides, the CDR3 is TGTGCCAGCAGCCTACCGGGACTAGCGGGGGGCCTCCAAGAGACCCAGTACTTC. Protein sequence: CASSLPGLAGGLQETQYF.

Within the sample, this clonotype is medium-sized. V usage is TRBV20-1 and J usage is TRBJ1-2; D is perhaps TRBD1 (5 bases). V shed 3 bases and J shed 8 bases, with 16 bases lying between them. The CDR3 has 13 amino acids. Germline loops: CDR1 DFQATT, CDR2 SNEGSKA (reference sequence). In DNA, the CDR3 is TGCAGTGCTAGGTTCCTTGGGGGTCACGGCTACACCTTC. Its protein product is CSARFLGGHGYTF.

This clonotype came up many times. This rearrangement joins TRBV5-1 to TRBJ2-2; D is undetermined. Germline values: CDR1 SGHRS, CDR2 YFSETQ. V lost 4 bases and J 5 bases, leaving 18 bases between the germline ends. CDR3 length: 16 residues. The CDR3 sequence: CASSLFEEAITGELFF. For the CDR3, the DNA is TGCGCCAGCAGCCTCTTTGAGGAAGCCATTACCGGGGAGCTGTTTTTT. The full variable domain, completed using reference TRBV5-1 and TRBJ2-2, is KAGVTQTPRYLIKTRGQQVTLSCSPISGHRSVSWYQQTPGQGLQFLFEYFSETQRNKGNFPGRFSGRQFSNSRSEMNVSTLELGDSALYLCASSLFEEAITGELFFGEGSRLTVL.

This clonotype was detected many times. CDR3 residues: CASSFGYDSANSPLHF. DNA of the CDR3: TGTGCCAGCAGCTTCGGTTATGACAGCGCAAATTCACCCCTCCACTTT. The V gene is TRBV7-8, the J gene TRBJ1-6; possible D gene TRBD1, 5 bases. V was shortened by 3 bases and J by 7 bases, with 16 bases between the two germline ends. The CDR3 is 16 amino acids. Germline-derived CDR1 and CDR2 are SGHVS and FQNEAQ.

By sample fraction, this clonotype is medium-sized. The CDR3 here is CASSLRDDEQFF. The CDR3 region has the DNA TGTGCCAGCAGTTTAAGGGACGATGAGCAGTTCTTC. The chain couples TRBV12-3 or TRBV12-4 to TRBJ2-1, with D tentatively TRBD1 or TRBD2 (5 bases each). This CDR3 has 12 amino acids. The V end lost 2 bases, the J end lost 8 bases, and 7 bases lay between the germline ends.

The sample holds many counts of this clonotype. The chain carries TRBV7-8 and TRBJ1-4; TRBD1 is a possible D gene (6 bases). Germline assignment: CDR1 SGHVS and CDR2 FQNEAQ. V was clipped by 1 base and J by 8 bases, with 11 bases between them. The CDR3 loop spans 14 amino acids. The CDR3 DNA reads TGTGCCAGCAGCTTAGGGAGGGGGAAGGAAAAACTGTTTTTT. Translation: CASSLGRGKEKLFF.

Regarding this clonotype: At one end the junction does not follow the germline gene, possibly because of a read error. The J gene is TRBJ2-1, the V gene TRBV20-1; weak D call: TRBD2 (6 bases). The germline CDR1 and CDR2 sequences are DFQATT and SNEGSKA (reference sequence). CDR3 length equals 16 residues. The CDR3 nucleotides are TGCAGTGCGCCGATGTTAGAGGAGGGCTCCTACTATGAGCAGTTCTTC. Residues: CSAPMLEEGSYYEQFF.

This clonotype was counted ten times or more. The rearrangement uses TRBV15 and TRBJ1-5, with D maybe TRBD1 (5 bases). Deletions cut 0 bases from V and 7 bases from J, with 10 bases between. The germline V gene encodes CDR1 LNHNV and CDR2 YYDKDF (reference sequence). The CDR3 runs 14 residues. This CDR3 reads CATSREGESQPQHF. The CDR3 coding sequence is TGTGCCACCAGCAGAGAGGGGGAGAGCCAGCCCCAGCATTTT. The full variable domain, in which reference TRBV15 and TRBJ1-5 provide the parts outside the CDR3, is DAMVIQNPRYQVTQFGKPVTLSCSQTLNHNVMYWYQQKSSQAPKLLFHYYDKDFNNEADTPDNFQSRRPNTSFCFLDIRSPGLGDTAMYLCATSREGESQPQHFGDGTRLSIL.

This clonotype occurred many times. This chain connects TRBV6-5 to TRBJ2-3, with 7 bases that match TRBD1. CDR1 and CDR2 from the germline V gene are MNHEY and SVGAGI. V shed 6 bases and J 2 bases; nucleotides not matched to a gene: 5. The CDR3 is 14 amino acids. CDR3 region: CASRHGTDTDTQYF. The CDR3 DNA reads TGTGCCAGCAGACATGGGACAGACACAGATACGCAGTATTTT.

This clonotype was recorded at least ten times. The chain joins TRBV9 to TRBJ1-1; D not resolved. Germline CDR1 is SGDLS and CDR2 is YYNGEE. The CDR3 extends over 15 amino acids. The germline V and J ends were trimmed by 0 bases and 4 bases, with 13 bases remaining between them. CDR3 DNA sequence: TGTGCCAGCAGCGTAGATGGCCCTCCCGGCACTGAAGCTTTCTTT. Translated: CASSVDGPPGTEAFF.

This clonotype was seen many times. The chain recombines TRBV25-1 with TRBJ2-7; 8 positions agree with TRBD1. Germline V gene data show CDR1 as MGHDK and CDR2 as SYGVNS. V shed 2 bases, J shed 3 bases, and the junction held 9 bases outside the gene matches. CDR3 length: 16 amino acids. CDR3 region: CASSERMTGVLYEQYF. CDR3 nucleotides: TGTGCCAGCAGTGAACGAATGACAGGGGTGCTCTACGAGCAGTACTTC.

This clonotype was counted at least ten times. The chain has TRBV19 and TRBJ2-1, with TRBD2 matching over 7 bases. V was pared by 3 bases and J by 8 bases, with 4 bases of the junction left unmatched. Germline assignment: CDR1 LNHDA and CDR2 SQIVND (reference sequence). The CDR3 extends over 13 amino acids. This chain's CDR3 is CASSIGGGDEQFF. CDR3 DNA: TGTGCCAGTAGTATCGGGGGAGGGGATGAGCAGTTCTTC.

Many counts were recorded for this clonotype. This rearrangement joins TRBV10-3 to TRBJ2-6, with D possibly matching TRBD1 (5 bases). Germline V lookup: CDR1 ENHRY, CDR2 SYGVKD. V shed 3 bases and J shed 2 bases, with 8 bases lying between them. This CDR3 has 15 residues. CDR3 loop: CAISDPGPGANVLTF. For the CDR3, the DNA is TGTGCCATCAGTGACCCAGGGCCTGGGGCCAACGTCCTGACTTTC.

This clonotype was found many times. V usage is TRBV5-1 and J usage is TRBJ2-7, with 7 positions matching TRBD1. CDR3 length: 13 residues. Germline V lookup: CDR1 SGHRS, CDR2 YFSETQ. Losses at the gene ends were 5 bases for V and 5 bases for J; bases not matched to a gene: 7. For the CDR3, the DNA is TGCGCCAGCAGACACAGGGGTTACGACGAGCAGTACTTC. Residues: CASRHRGYDEQYF.

This clonotype has a handful of counts. The V call is TRBV10-3, the J call TRBJ2-1; weak D call: TRBD2 (7 bases). CDR1 is ENHRY, CDR2 SYGVKD, per germline. Trimming removed 4 bases at V and 10 bases at J, with 8 bases between. This CDR3 has 11 amino acids. The CDR3 region has the DNA TGTGCCATCAGTGGGGGGGGCGAGCAGTTCTTC. Its protein product is CAISGGGEQFF.

This clonotype came up many times. The chain has TRBV6-6 and TRBJ2-7; possibly TRBD1 for D (6 bases). Trimming left V 4 bases short and J 4 bases short, with 11 bases between. Germline V gene data show CDR1 as MNHNY and CDR2 as SVGAGI (reference sequence). The CDR3 length is 13 residues. This CDR3 is CASSSGTLYEQYF. DNA of the CDR3: TGTGCCAGCAGTTCCGGGACACTGTACGAGCAGTACTTC.

This clonotype was counted many times. The CDR3 nucleotides read TGTGCCAGCAGTGCCTCGGACGAGCAGTACTTC. Protein product: CASSASDEQYF. The chain uses TRBV25-1 and TRBJ2-7; D not certain. Germline CDR1 is MGHDK and CDR2 is SYGVNS. The CDR3 runs 11 residues. V was trimmed by 4 bases and J by 5 bases, leaving 6 bases between them.

This clonotype was found many times. The chain is built from TRBV7-8 and TRBJ2-6; D is uncertain. CDR3 length equals 18 residues. Trimming removed 2 bases from V and 6 bases from J, with 20 bases in between. Germline V gene lookup returns CDR1 SGHVS and CDR2 FQNEAQ. The CDR3 DNA reads TGTGCCAGCAGCTTACAGGCTAAGGAAGCCATTGAGGCCAACGTCCTGACTTTC. Its translation is CASSLQAKEAIEANVLTF.

This clonotype was recorded at least ten times. The V call is TRBV30, the J call TRBJ2-2, with D uncertain. The ends were cut back, 0 bases at V and 8 bases at J, with 4 bases in the middle. This CDR3 comprises 11 residues. Germline lookup yields CDR1 GTSNPN and CDR2 SVGIG (reference sequence). The CDR3 sequence is CAWSVSGELFF. The DNA of the CDR3 is TGTGCCTGGAGTGTATCTGGGGAGCTGTTTTTT.

This clonotype was counted between two and nine times. Written as DNA, the CDR3 is TGTGCCAGCAGCTTAGGCAGTGCGGGTCACAATCAGCCCCAGCATTTT. Translated: CASSLGSAGHNQPQHF. This chain connects TRBV13 to TRBJ1-5; D is unclear. V was trimmed by 0 bases and J by 3 bases, leaving 12 bases between them. The CDR3 is made up of 16 amino acids. Germline V gene data show CDR1 as PRHDT and CDR2 as FYEKMQ (reference sequence).